The present T cell receptor (beta chain) was sequenced within a study of cytomegalovirus exposure and HLA in healthy donors. The PCR ran on 60 Vbeta and 13 Jbeta primers. Profiling relied on immunoSEQ multiplex PCR, and the TCRdb table lists in-frame clones only, not all of them. The sample lists 99,000 or so clones; roughly 80% were seen once. The V gene end was trimmed by 5 bases and the J gene end by 5 bases; junction bases not matched to a gene: 4. The germline V gene encodes CDR1 KGHSH and CDR2 LQKENI. The CDR3 has 14 amino acids. The sequence was obtained from a man younger than 45 in good health and CMV-seropositive. J is TRBJ2-4 and V is TRBV18, with 9 nucleotides matching TRBD1. Sequencing used PBMCs. The CDR3 reads CASSRDRAQNIQYF. The CDR3 DNA reads as TGTGCCAGCTCAAGGGACAGGGCCCAAAACATTCAGTACTTC. Using reference TRBV18 and TRBJ2-4 for the parts outside the CDR3, the full variable domain is NAGVMQNPRHLVRRRGQEARLRCSPMKGHSHVYWYRQLPEEGLKFMVYLQKENIIDESGMPKERFSAEFPKEGPSILRIQQVVRGDSAAYFCASSRDRAQNIQYFGAGTRLSVL.